This T cell receptor beta chain comes out of a study of shared clonotypes between healthy human individuals. Whole-study findings and limits: Even with large depth, rarefaction showed that sorted-subset sequencing was incomplete. Approximately 4.6% of naive CD4 clonotypes were shared across a handful of donors.

This clone has only one observation. Antigen specificity is unknown. As defined, naive CD8 cells were CD45RO-negative and positively selected for CCR7, with terminally differentiated effector memory CD45RA+ cells excluded. Deep-level settings were used for running the assay. Approximately 210 ng DNA, 30,000 or so T cell genomes, went into each sorted-subset replicate PCR. Sequenced by immunoSEQ multiplex PCR; TCRdb stores in-frame clones only, minus some. The sample shows approximately 1.9 million clones, roughly 95% of them seen only once. The V segment lost 6 bases and the J segment 2 bases; nucleotides outside the gene matches: 2. CDR1 is MNHNS and CDR2 is SASEGT in the germline V gene. The CDR3 runs 15 residues.

The chain uses TRBV6-1 and TRBJ2-2; TRBD1 matches at 11 bases. The sample taken for sequencing was naive CD8+ T cells from PBMCs. This clonotype was sampled from a man younger than 35 in good health. Some clones in this sample may be carry-over from other donors' samples. The chain's CDR3 is CASRGTGGNTGELFF. The CDR3 DNA sequence: TGTGCCAGCAGGGGGACAGGGGGTAACACCGGGGAGCTGTTTTTT.